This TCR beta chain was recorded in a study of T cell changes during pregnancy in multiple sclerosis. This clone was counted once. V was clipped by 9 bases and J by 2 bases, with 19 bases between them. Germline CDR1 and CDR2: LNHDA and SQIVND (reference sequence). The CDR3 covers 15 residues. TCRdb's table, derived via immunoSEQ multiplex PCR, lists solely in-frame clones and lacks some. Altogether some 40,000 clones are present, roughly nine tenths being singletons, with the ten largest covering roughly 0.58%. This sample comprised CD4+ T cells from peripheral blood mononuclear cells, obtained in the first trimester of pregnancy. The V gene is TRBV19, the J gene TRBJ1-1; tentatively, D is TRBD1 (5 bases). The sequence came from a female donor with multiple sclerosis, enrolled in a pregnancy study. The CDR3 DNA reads TGTGCCAGCAGCGTAGGGGACTGGGGAAACACTGAAGCTTTCTTT. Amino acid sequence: CASSVGDWGNTEAFF.